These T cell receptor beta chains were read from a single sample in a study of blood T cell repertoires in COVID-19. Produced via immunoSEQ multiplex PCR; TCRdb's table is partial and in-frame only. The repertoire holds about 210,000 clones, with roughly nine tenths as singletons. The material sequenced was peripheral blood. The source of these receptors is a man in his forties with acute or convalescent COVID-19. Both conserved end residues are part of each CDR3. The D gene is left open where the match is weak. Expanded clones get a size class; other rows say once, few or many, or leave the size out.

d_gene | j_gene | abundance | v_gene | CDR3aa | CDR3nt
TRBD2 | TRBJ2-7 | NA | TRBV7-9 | CASSYSGPSYEQYF | TGTGCCAGCAGCTATAGCGGGCCTTCCTACGAGCAGTACTTC
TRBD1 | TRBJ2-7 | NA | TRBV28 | CASSSGQPGTYEQYF | TGTGCCAGCAGTTCGGGACAGCCGGGGACCTACGAGCAGTACTTC
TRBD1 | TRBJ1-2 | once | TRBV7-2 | CASSLVGQGVGGYTF | TGTGCCAGCAGCTTAGTGGGACAGGGGGTTGGCGGCTACACCTTC
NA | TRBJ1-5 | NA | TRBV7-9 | CASSPQGNGNQPQHF | TGTGCCAGCAGCCCCCAGGGGAATGGGAATCAGCCCCAGCATTTT
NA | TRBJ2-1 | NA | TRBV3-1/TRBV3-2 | CASSRSLSRGRDNDEQFF | TGTGCCAGCAGCCGATCCCTGTCGAGGGGTAGGGACAACGATGAGCAGTTCTTC
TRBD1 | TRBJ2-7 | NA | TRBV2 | CASRDRTGSYEQYF | TGTGCCAGCAGGGACCGGACAGGGTCCTACGAGCAGTACTTC
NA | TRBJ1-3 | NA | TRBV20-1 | CSASRSSGNTIYF | TGCAGTGCTAGTCGGTCCTCGGGAAACACCATATATTTT
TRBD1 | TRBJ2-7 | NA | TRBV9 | CASSTTGVEYEQYF | TGTGCCAGCAGTACTACAGGGGTGGAGTACGAGCAGTACTTC
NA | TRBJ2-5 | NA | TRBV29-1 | CSVGAGMETQYF | TGCAGCGTTGGTGCGGGGATGGAGACCCAGTACTTC
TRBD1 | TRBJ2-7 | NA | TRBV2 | CASSDLGQATTYEQYF | TGTGCCAGCAGTGACCTGGGACAGGCAACAACCTACGAGCAGTACTTC
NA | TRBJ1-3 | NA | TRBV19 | CASTTGSSGNTIYF | TGTGCCAGTACGACGGGGTCCTCTGGAAACACCATATATTTT
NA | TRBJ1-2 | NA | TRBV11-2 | CASSLVDRTGYTF | TGTGCCAGCAGCTTAGTCGACAGGACCGGCTACACCTTC
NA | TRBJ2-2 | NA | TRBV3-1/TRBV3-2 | CATEDRLYTGELFF | TGTGCCACCGAAGACAGGCTCTACACCGGGGAGCTGTTTTTT
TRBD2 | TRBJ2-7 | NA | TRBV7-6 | CASSLTSGRPAYEQYF | TGTGCCAGCAGCTTGACTAGCGGGAGGCCCGCCTACGAGCAGTACTTC
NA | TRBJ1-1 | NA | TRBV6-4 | CASSDGPQGYSEAFF | TGTGCCAGCAGTGACGGACCCCAGGGGTATAGTGAAGCTTTCTTT
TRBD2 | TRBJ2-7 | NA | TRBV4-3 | CASSLFRLAIYEQYF | TGCGCCAGCAGCCTATTTCGACTAGCGATTTACGAGCAGTACTTC
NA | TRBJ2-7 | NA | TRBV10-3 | CAISSGSLYEQYF | TGTGCCATCAGTTCGGGATCACTGTACGAGCAGTACTTC
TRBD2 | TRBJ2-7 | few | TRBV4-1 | CASSQDGLAGSYEQYF | TGCGCCAGCAGCCAAGATGGACTAGCGGGTTCTTACGAGCAGTACTTC
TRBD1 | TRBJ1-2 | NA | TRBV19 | CASSIGTGFNYGYTF | TGTGCCAGTAGTATTGGGACAGGCTTTAACTATGGCTACACCTTC
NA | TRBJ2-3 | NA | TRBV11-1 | CASSLSGAIDTQYF | TGTGCCAGCAGCTTATCAGGGGCTATAGATACGCAGTATTTT
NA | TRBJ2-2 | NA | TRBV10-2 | CASTFGGELFF | TGCGCCAGCACCTTCGGCGGGGAGCTGTTTTTT
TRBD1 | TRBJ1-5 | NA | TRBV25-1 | CASSEGGGQGAVQPQHF | TGTGCCAGCAGTGAAGGAGGAGGACAGGGGGCGGTTCAGCCCCAGCATTTT
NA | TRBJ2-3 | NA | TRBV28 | CASNLAADTQYF | TGTGCCAGCAACCTGGCCGCAGATACGCAGTATTTT
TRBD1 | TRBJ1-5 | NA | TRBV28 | CASTGRYGDSTHSNQPQHF | TGTGCCAGCACGGGGCGTTATGGGGACAGCACACATAGCAATCAGCCCCAGCATTTT
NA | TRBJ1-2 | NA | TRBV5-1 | CASSPVGPDSTYGYTF | TGCGCCAGCAGCCCGGTGGGGCCCGACAGCACCTATGGCTACACCTTC
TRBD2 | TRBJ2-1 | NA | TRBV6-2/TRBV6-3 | CASSYSGASGPYNEQFF | TGTGCCAGCAGTTACTCTGGGGCTAGCGGGCCATACAATGAGCAGTTCTTC
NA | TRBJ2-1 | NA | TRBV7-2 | CASRSATFSGNIYNEQFF | TGTGCCAGCAGATCAGCCACCTTTTCGGGGAATATCTACAATGAGCAGTTCTTC
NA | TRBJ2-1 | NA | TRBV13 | CASSLAGEQFF | TGTGCCAGCAGCTTAGCCGGTGAGCAGTTCTTC
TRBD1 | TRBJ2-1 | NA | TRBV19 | CASSIDLGQGGYNEQFF | TGTGCCAGTAGTATAGACTTGGGACAGGGAGGATACAATGAGCAGTTCTTC
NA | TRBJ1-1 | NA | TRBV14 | CASSLQGLGNTEAFF | TGTGCCAGCAGCCTACAGGGTCTAGGGAACACTGAAGCTTTCTTT
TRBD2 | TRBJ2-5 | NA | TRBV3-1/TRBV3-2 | CASSQRSGLGVTQYF | TGTGCCAGCAGCCAACGCTCTGGACTAGGTGTGACCCAGTACTTC
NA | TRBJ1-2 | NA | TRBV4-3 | CASSLTQGTSNYGYTF | TGCGCCAGCAGCCTGACCCAGGGAACATCAAACTATGGCTACACCTTC
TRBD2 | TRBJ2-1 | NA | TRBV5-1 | CASSFRLAENNEQFF | TGCGCCAGCAGCTTTCGACTAGCGGAAAACAATGAGCAGTTCTTC
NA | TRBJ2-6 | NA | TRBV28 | CASSSLSGANVLTF | TGTGCCAGCAGTTCCCTCTCTGGGGCCAACGTCCTGACTTTC
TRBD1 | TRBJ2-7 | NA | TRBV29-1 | CSVEVPDRGSYEQYF | TGCAGCGTTGAGGTTCCGGACAGGGGGAGTTACGAGCAGTACTTC
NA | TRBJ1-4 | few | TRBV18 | CASSPPSAPDEKLFF | TGTGCCAGCTCACCACCGAGTGCCCCGGATGAAAAACTGTTTTTT
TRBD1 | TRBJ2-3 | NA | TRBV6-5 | CASRRTGADTQYF | TGTGCCAGCAGGCGGACAGGGGCAGATACGCAGTATTTT
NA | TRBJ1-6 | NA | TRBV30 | CAWSVGVWDSPLHF | TGTGCCTGGAGTGTAGGAGTATGGGATTCACCCCTCCACTTT
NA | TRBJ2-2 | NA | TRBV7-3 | CASSLSSANTGELFF | TGTGCCAGCAGCTTATCAAGCGCGAACACCGGGGAGCTGTTTTTT